This entry describes one T cell receptor beta chain. Germline V CDR1 and CDR2: WNHNN, SYGVQD (reference sequence). This CDR3 is 15 amino acids long. V was clipped by 0 bases and J by 6 bases, with 12 bases between them. The data were taken from a study of blood T cell repertoires in COVID-19. Study as a whole: COVID-19 samples from acute and convalescent phases originated in the United States, Italy and Spain. T cells, B-cell-depleted T cells, or PBMCs supplied cDNA or gDNA.

Authors' analysis steps: Estimated nucleated cell counts came from reference gene primer amplification. Data came from immunoSEQ multiplex PCR; TCRdb stores just in-frame clones and leaves some out. That table furnishes V, J and clone size, whereas the DNA furnished D and trimming. The sample has fewer than 200,000 clones, about 80% seen once. The sequenced sample consisted of peripheral blood. The chain employs TRBV10-1 and TRBJ2-1; D is perhaps TRBD2 (6 bases). The TCR was taken from a man aged 65 to 79 with active or convalescent COVID-19. The chain's CDR3 is CASSESGGAGNEQFF. For the CDR3, the DNA is TGCGCCAGCAGTGAGTCGGGGGGAGCGGGCAATGAGCAGTTCTTC.